This TCR beta chain was retrieved from a study of cytomegalovirus exposure and HLA in healthy donors. The germline CDR1 and CDR2 sequences are SNHLY and FYNNEI. With 6 bases clipped from V and 5 bases from J, the junction kept 7 bases outside the gene matches. This CDR3 is 14 amino acids long. It was healthy bone marrow donors who served as donors. This clone was seen once. With 60 Vbeta and 13 Jbeta primers, the PCR was carried out. Some clones are missing from TCRdb's copy, which holds only in-frame ones; the method was immunoSEQ multiplex PCR. In the table there are roughly 100,000 clones, approximately 77% of which are singletons.

This chain connects TRBV2 to TRBJ2-7; 10 nucleotides align to TRBD1. This sequence originates from a woman aged 40 to 49 in good health and CMV-seronegative. Sample: PBMCs. Written as DNA, the CDR3 is TGTGCCAGCAGAATGAGGACAGGGGGGAACGAGCAGTACTTC. Its protein product is CASRMRTGGNEQYF.